This T cell receptor (beta chain) was retrieved from a study of T cells in Graves' hyperthyroidism and ophthalmopathy. Amplification of TCR beta CDR3 regions was performed using RNA transcripts as template. The HTBI primer set drove a first-round RT-PCR of the TCR CDR3. TCRdb reprocessed the multiplex PCR reads with MiXCR, giving one entry per CDR3 protein. The sample includes around 400,000 distinct CDR3 sequences, about a sixth seen only once; the top ten take about 30%. Study findings and constraints: Separation of ophthalmopathy from stable hyperthyroidism was achieved by a 13 V-J model.

The V end lost 5 bases, the J end lost 4 bases, and 11 bases lay between the germline ends. Germline CDR1 is DFQATT and CDR2 is SNEGSKA (reference sequence). This CDR3 is 12 amino acids long. Each diagnosis was grounded in clinical symptoms, serum thyroxine and TRAb, thyroid ultrasound, and orbital computed tomography. This clonotype has ten or more counts. What it recognizes is unknown. The gene calls are TRBV20-1 and TRBJ1-1; D perhaps matches TRBD1 (6 bases). This TCR came from a woman between 18 and 29 years old with Graves' hyperthyroidism that later progressed to Graves' ophthalmopathy. Material for sequencing was blood. DNA of the CDR3: TGCAGTGCTCCACGGGGGGCCACTGAAGCTTTCTTT. It yields the protein CSAPRGATEAFF.